What follows is one T cell receptor beta chain and its context. There are 14 residues in the CDR3. V gave up 0 bases and J gave up 2 bases, with 5 bases separating them. CDR1 and CDR2 (germline): MNHEY, SMNVEV (reference sequence). The data are from a study of control samples from healthy donors and cancer patients. The data were produced by immunoSEQ multiplex PCR, yet TCRdb's version contains in-frame clones alone and is incomplete. The data contain some 120,000 clones, approximately 90% of them seen just once; the ten biggest clones take up under 2.5%. V usage is TRBV27 and J usage is TRBJ1-5; D call uncertain. The sequence came from a woman in her 70s in good health. The sample taken for sequencing was blood. The CDR3 region has the DNA TGTGCCAGCAGTTTATCGATCGGCAATCAGCCCCAGCATTTT. Translated, it gives CASSLSIGNQPQHF.